This TCR beta chain is from a study of cytomegalovirus exposure and HLA in healthy donors. CDR3 size: 17 residues. Germline V gene lookup returns CDR1 LNHNV and CDR2 YYDKDF (reference sequence). V trimming: 5 bases; J trimming: 3 bases; junction bases outside the gene matches: 15. The PCR made use of 60 Vbeta and 13 Jbeta primers. Some clones are missing from TCRdb's copy, which holds only in-frame ones; the method was immunoSEQ multiplex PCR. This sample yields 160,000 or so clones, of which about 75% are seen a single time; less than 3% belongs to the top ten. The TCR originated in a female donor in good health and CMV-seronegative. Specimen: PBMCs. The rearrangement uses TRBV15 and TRBJ1-1; TRBD1 matches at 7 bases. The DNA of the CDR3 is TGTGCCACCAGCTCTCGGACAGGAGGCATCTGGGACACTGAAGCTTTCTTT. Translation: CATSSRTGGIWDTEAFF.